The rows below give T cell receptor beta chains drawn from one sample of a study of human T cells and chemical hapten exposure. TCRdb ran MiXCR on the RACE reads and lists one entry per CDR3 protein. Of 120,000 or so distinct CDR3 sequences in the sample, roughly 10% were seen once. Sequencing used whole blood, obtained in connection with sensitization to the hapten diphenylcyclopropenone (DPC). Every receptor here comes from a woman between 45 and 60 years old with alopecia areata. Some clones in this sample may be carry-over from other donors' samples. CDR3s include the opening cysteine and the closing phenylalanine or tryptophan. D genes are given only for firm matches. Not all rows give a size; the values are once, few, many and, for expanded clones, a class.

clone_size	v_call	j_call	d_call	cdr3_aa	cdr3_nt
many	TRBV9	TRBJ2-1	.	CASSTRGRNRNEQFF	TGTGCCAGCAGCACCCGGGGCCGTAATCGAAATGAGCAGTTCTTC
.	TRBV28	TRBJ2-7	TRBD2	CASSRTPGGGNEQYF	TGTGCCAGCAGTCGAACCCCGGGGGGAGGCAACGAGCAGTACTTC
.	TRBV5-6	TRBJ1-2	TRBD1	CASSPGQGFNYGYTF	TGTGCCAGCAGCCCGGGACAGGGCTTTAACTATGGCTACACCTTC
few	TRBV12-3/TRBV12-4	TRBJ1-5	TRBD1	CASSLAQGAGNQPQHF	TGTGCCAGCAGTTTAGCGCAGGGGGCGGGCAATCAGCCCCAGCATTTT
.	TRBV6-5	TRBJ2-7	TRBD1	CASGTGVDEQYF	TGTGCCAGCGGGACAGGGGTCGACGAGCAGTACTTC
few	TRBV7-8	TRBJ2-7	.	CASSLGSRNEQYF	TGTGCCAGCAGCTTAGGTTCCCGGAACGAGCAGTACTTC
.	TRBV5-1	TRBJ2-6	TRBD1	CASSRSGTGKGFGSGANVLTF	TGCGCCAGCAGCAGGTCCGGGACAGGGAAGGGGTTCGGCTCTGGGGCCAACGTCCTGACTTTC
few	TRBV7-2	TRBJ1-2	.	CASSPKPGLDYGYTF	TGTGCCAGCAGCCCAAAACCGGGGCTTGACTATGGCTACACCTTC
few	TRBV6-1	TRBJ1-5	.	CASSEDVGRVGQPQHF	TGTGCCAGCAGTGAAGATGTGGGCAGGGTCGGTCAGCCCCAGCATTTT
few	TRBV6-5	TRBJ2-7	.	CASSTSYEQYF	TGTGCCAGCAGTACCTCCTACGAGCAGTACTTC
few	TRBV5-1	TRBJ2-1	TRBD2	CASQTSGAYNEQFF	TGCGCCAGCCAAACTAGCGGGGCCTACAATGAGCAGTTCTTC
.	TRBV3-1	TRBJ2-1	TRBD2	CASSPGGWNNEQFF	TGTGCCAGCAGCCCGGGAGGGTGGAACAATGAGCAGTTCTTC
few	TRBV4-2	TRBJ2-3	.	CASSQDLLADTQYF	TGTGCCAGCAGCCAAGATCTCTTAGCAGATACGCAGTATTTT